Presented here are 8 T cell receptor beta chains from one specimen sequenced in a study of T cell responses to AZD1222 COVID-19 vaccine. Sequencing was performed with immunoSEQ multiplex PCR; in TCRdb, only in-frame clones are kept and a portion is missing. Of over 100,000 clones in the sample, roughly 93% were seen once. The starting material was peripheral blood, obtained on day 0 of AZD1222 vaccination. Receptors were obtained from an adult in good health.

This chain's CDR3 is CATSRGLAGAKNIQYF. CDR3 coding DNA: TGTGCCACCAGCAGAGGGCTAGCGGGAGCCAAAAACATTCAGTACTTC. The gene calls are TRBV15 and TRBJ2-4; TRBD2 matches 8 bases. The CDR3 has 16 amino acids. Germline V gene sequence: CDR1 LNHNV, CDR2 YYDKDF (reference sequence). The V and J ends lost 1 base and 0 bases, in that order; junction bases with no gene match: 2.

The chain recombines TRBV7-2 with TRBJ1-2; unclear D gene. The germline V and J ends were trimmed by 4 bases and 7 bases, with 16 bases remaining between them. This CDR3 is built from 14 residues. Germline V lookup: CDR1 SGHTA, CDR2 FQGNSA. CDR3 in DNA: TGTGCCAGCAGCTCAACGTCTCTTGGGTTTGGCTACACCTTC. Translation: CASSSTSLGFGYTF.

The chain joins TRBV7-6 to TRBJ1-1; TRBD1 might be the D (6 bases). The CDR3 totals 15 residues. Germline-derived CDR1 and CDR2 are SGHVS and FNYEAQ. V shed 6 bases and J shed 6 bases, with 20 bases lying between them. This CDR3 reads CASSRWGEGGAEAFF. The CDR3 coding sequence is TGTGCCAGCAGTCGTTGGGGGGAAGGGGGAGCTGAAGCTTTCTTT. The full variable domain, its missing parts supplied by reference TRBV7-6 and TRBJ1-1, is GAGVSQSPRYKVTKRGQDVALRCDPISGHVSLYWYRQALGQGPEFLTYFNYEAQQDKSGLPNDRFSAERPEGSISTLTIQRTEQRDSAMYRCASSRWGEGGAEAFFGQGTRLTVV.

J is TRBJ1-6 and V is TRBV24-1, with unresolved D. Trimming took off 8 bases at V and 11 bases at J, with 12 bases between the two ends. From germline, CDR1 is KGHDR and CDR2 SFDVKD. The CDR3 is 12 amino acids. CDR3: CATTFLDPPLHF. The CDR3 DNA is TGTGCCACCACCTTCCTCGACCCACCCCTCCACTTT.

This clone was seen a few times. The chain joins TRBV7-9 to TRBJ2-2, with D possibly matching TRBD2 (6 bases). CDR1 SEHNR and CDR2 FQNEAQ come from the germline V gene (reference sequence). Deletions cut 3 bases from V and 5 bases from J, with 16 bases between. There are 16 residues in the CDR3. The CDR3 loop is CASSLGGGARTGELFF. CDR3 sequence (DNA): TGTGCCAGCAGCTTGGGTGGAGGGGCTAGGACCGGGGAGCTGTTTTTT. The whole variable domain, filled in from reference TRBV7-9 and TRBJ2-2, reads DTGVSQNPRHKITKRGQNVTFRCDPISEHNRLYWYRQTLGQGPEFLTYFQNEAQLEKSRLLSDRFSAERPKGSFSTLEIQRTEQGDSAMYLCASSLGGGARTGELFFGEGSRLTVL.

The chain employs TRBV12-3 or TRBV12-4 and TRBJ1-1; D gene uncertain. This CDR3 has 11 residues. Trimming shortened V by 6 bases and J by 8 bases, and 10 bases separated the two germline ends. The CDR3: CASSPGWEAFF. The CDR3 DNA sequence: TGTGCCAGCAGCCCAGGCTGGGAAGCTTTCTTT.

This chain joins TRBV2 and TRBJ2-7, with D tentatively TRBD2 (6 bases). Deletions cut 7 bases from V and 0 bases from J, with 16 bases between. CDR1 and CDR2 (germline): SNHLY, FYNNEI. This CDR3 has 15 amino acids. The CDR3 DNA reads as TGTGCCAGCACCCTAAGGCTAGCGAGCTCCTACGAGCAGTACTTC. Its translation is CASTLRLASSYEQYF.

CDR3 nucleotide sequence: TGCGCCAGCAGCCGGACCGGGTCCGCCTACGAGCAGTACTTC. Translation gives CASSRTGSAYEQYF. The chain employs TRBV5-1 and TRBJ2-7; unclear D gene. In germline, CDR1 is SGHRS, CDR2 YFSETQ. Trimming stripped 4 bases from V and 2 bases from J, with 13 bases between. The CDR3 is made up of 14 amino acids.